This T cell receptor (beta chain) is drawn from a study of blood T cell repertoires in COVID-19. V lost 7 bases, J lost 5 bases, and 11 bases lay in between. Germline CDR1 LGHDT, CDR2 YNNKEL (reference sequence). The CDR3 length is 12 residues. Methods used by the authors: Nucleated cell number was recorded as an estimate derived from reference gene primer amplification. Libraries were prepared by immunoSEQ multiplex PCR; TCRdb keeps only in-frame clonotypes and omits some of them. V and J calls and clone size are copied from that table; D and trimming were computed from the DNA. The sample holds about 80,000 clones, approximately 78% seen once.

The TCR originated in a human donor in a cohort sampled during active COVID-19. The chain links TRBV3-1 (or the pseudogene TRBV3-2) to TRBJ1-1; no firm D call. The sample comprised peripheral blood. CDR3 loop: CASTEGGTEAFF. The DNA for the CDR3 is TGTGCCAGCACCGAGGGAGGTACTGAAGCTTTCTTT.